What follows describes a single T cell receptor beta chain. The CDR3 consists of 15 residues. Germline V CDR1 and CDR2: LNHDA, SQIVND (reference sequence). Trimming left V 6 bases short and J 2 bases short, with 16 bases between. This record comes from a study of shared clonotypes between healthy human individuals. Produced via immunoSEQ multiplex PCR; TCRdb's table is partial and in-frame only. The sample includes 850,000 to 1,200,000 clones, about 75% of them seen just once. The gene calls are TRBV19 and TRBJ1-2; D unresolved. What was sequenced was memory CD4+ T cells sorted from blood. As for subset: CD45RA-negative fraction. This clonotype was obtained from a man younger than 35 in good health. CDR3 coding DNA: TGTGCCAGTAGGCCCTCGATGGGTGGGAACTATGGCTACACCTTC. Translated, it gives CASRPSMGGNYGYTF.